This TCR beta chain comes out of a study of blood T cells in healthy people across ages. At the level of the study: Per two T cells, template switching captured roughly one barcoded beta molecule. Study outcomes and limitations: Older age went with lower TCR beta diversity per million T cells, in a roughly linear way.

The V gene's germline CDR1 is MNHEY and CDR2 SVGAGI. CDR3 size: 16 residues. With a J-beta primer mix and a sample-barcoded 5' primer, a second PCR ran about 6 to 11 cycles. With 12 random nucleotides, a template-switch adaptor tagged each individual cDNA molecule. MiXCR was run by TCRdb on the 5' RACE reads, yielding one entry per CDR3 protein. The repertoire consists of about a million distinct CDR3 sequences, with roughly 43% occurring once and the leading ten covering about an eighth. The extraction recovered at least 5.5 micrograms of total RNA per sample. In this sample, this clonotype turned up once. What it recognizes is unknown. The junction shows a germline mismatch at one end, possibly a read error.

This clonotype originated in a young man in good health. Material: blood. The chain recombines TRBV6-5 with TRBJ2-6, with no clear D. CDR3 loop: CASSYLQASGANVLTF. CDR3 sequence (DNA): TGTGCCAGCAGCTACTTACAAGCCTCTGGGGCCAACGTCCTGACTTTC.